This T cell receptor beta chain was documented in a study of T cell responses to AZD1222 COVID-19 vaccine. Points from the study as a whole: Clonal diversity may have been underestimated, and the donors were mostly white British, with more females than males. Repertoire sampling happened only post peak T cell response. Seropositive AZD1222 recipients at baseline numbered only five or six. Within unmutated variant regions lay the reported targets of nearly half of spike-specific TCRs.

Germline V gives CDR1 LGHDT, CDR2 YNNKEL (reference sequence). V was pared by 4 bases and J by 5 bases, with 4 bases of the junction left unmatched. The CDR3 is 15 residues long. With respect to this clone: Its antigen is currently unknown.

Produced via immunoSEQ multiplex PCR; TCRdb's table is partial and in-frame only. The sample holds some 150,000 clones, more than 75% seen once. Sequences were derived from peripheral blood, sampled 28 days after the second AZD1222 dose. V gene TRBV3-1 (or the pseudogene TRBV3-2) combines with J gene TRBJ2-3; 12 bases line up with TRBD2. The clonotype originates from an adult who received the AZD1222 COVID-19 vaccine. CDR3 protein: CASSPSGGAGDTQYF. In nucleotides, the CDR3 is TGTGCCAGCAGCCCTAGCGGGGGGGCTGGAGATACGCAGTATTTT.